This TCR beta chain was recorded in a study of human T cells and chemical hapten exposure. Study in general: Largely, small differences in pooled library volume made per-sample TCR yields vary.

The table lists this clonotype with many counts. Its antigen remains unidentified. Time point reported: patch test 2, 6 weeks after DPC sensitization. Treatment: therapeutic diphenylcyclopropenone sensitization with weekly scalp DPC. The study enrolled 18 to 70-year-old alopecia patients suitable for DPC. Study conclusions and caveats: Controls had significantly fewer large CDR3 similarity clusters than were formed by expanded TCRs.

The V end was cut by 4 bases, the J end by 5 bases, with 9 bases between. Germline V CDR1 and CDR2: SGHAT, FQNNGV. The CDR3 has 13 residues. What the library attached to individual cDNA molecules were unique molecular identifiers. TCRdb reanalysed the RACE reads using MiXCR and keeps one entry per CDR3 protein. This table holds around 75,000 distinct CDR3 sequences, 10% found once. The rearrangement links TRBV11-2 to TRBJ2-1, with D possibly matching TRBD2 (5 bases). This TCR was sampled from a woman in her 50s with alopecia areata. Some clones in this sample may be carry-over from other donors' samples. The specimen was whole blood, collected in connection with sensitization to the hapten diphenylcyclopropenone (DPC). The CDR3 region has the DNA TGTGCCAGCAGCTCTACTAGGGACAATGAGCAGTTCTTC. Translation: CASSSTRDNEQFF.